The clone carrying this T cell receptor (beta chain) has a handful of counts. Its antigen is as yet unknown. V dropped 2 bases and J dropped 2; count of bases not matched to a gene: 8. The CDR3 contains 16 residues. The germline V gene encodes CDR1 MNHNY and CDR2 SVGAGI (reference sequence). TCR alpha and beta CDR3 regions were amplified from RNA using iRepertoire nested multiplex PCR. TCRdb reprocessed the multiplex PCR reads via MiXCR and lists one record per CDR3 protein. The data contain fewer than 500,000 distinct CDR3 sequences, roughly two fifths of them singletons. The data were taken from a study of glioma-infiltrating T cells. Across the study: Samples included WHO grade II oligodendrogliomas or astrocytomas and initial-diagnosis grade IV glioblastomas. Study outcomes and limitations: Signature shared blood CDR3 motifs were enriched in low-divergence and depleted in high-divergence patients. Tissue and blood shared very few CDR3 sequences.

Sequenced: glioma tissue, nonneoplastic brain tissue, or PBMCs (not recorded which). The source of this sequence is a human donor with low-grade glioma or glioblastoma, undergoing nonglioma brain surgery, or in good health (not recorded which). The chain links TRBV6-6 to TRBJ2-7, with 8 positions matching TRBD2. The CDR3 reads CASSYRPSGGTYEQYF. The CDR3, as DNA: TGTGCCAGCAGTTACCGGCCGTCGGGGGGGACCTACGAGCAGTACTTC.